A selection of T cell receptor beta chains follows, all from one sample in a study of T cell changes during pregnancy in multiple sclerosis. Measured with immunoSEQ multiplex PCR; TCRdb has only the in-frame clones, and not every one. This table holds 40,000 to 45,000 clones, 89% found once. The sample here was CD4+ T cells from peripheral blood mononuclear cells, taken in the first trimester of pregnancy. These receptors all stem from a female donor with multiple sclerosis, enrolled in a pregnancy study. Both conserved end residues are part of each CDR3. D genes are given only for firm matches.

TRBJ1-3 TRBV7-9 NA CASSLVRGSGNTIYF
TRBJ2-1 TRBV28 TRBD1 CASSFSTGEYGNEQFF
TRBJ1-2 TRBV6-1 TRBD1 CASSMRIQGQGPTF
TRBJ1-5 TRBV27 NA CASTLRRGGQPQHF
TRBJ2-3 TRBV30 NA CAWSAQTGFGITDTQYF
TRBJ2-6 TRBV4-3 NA CASSQQLGRANVLTF
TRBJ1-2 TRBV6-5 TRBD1 CASTRTGDGYTF
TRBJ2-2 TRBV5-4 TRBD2 CASSPSGSRTGELFF
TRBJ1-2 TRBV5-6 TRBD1 CASSQDRGVNYGYTF
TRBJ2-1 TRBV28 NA CASSHSGWGMNEQFF
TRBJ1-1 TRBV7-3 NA CASSLTGGNTEAFF
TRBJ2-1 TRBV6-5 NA CASSRPGLPNNEQFF
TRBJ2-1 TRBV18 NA CASSSGLLYNEQFF
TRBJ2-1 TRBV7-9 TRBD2 CASMNGRASMNEQFF
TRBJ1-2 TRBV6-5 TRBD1 CASSYGQGYYGYTF
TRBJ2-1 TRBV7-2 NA CASSPGQQYNEQFF
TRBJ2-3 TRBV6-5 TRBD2 CASSYSGLAGGDTQYF
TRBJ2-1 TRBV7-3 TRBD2 CASSLEGTSQFF
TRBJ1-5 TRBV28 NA CASREGAAVQPQHF
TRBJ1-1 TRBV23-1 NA CASILRGQGNTEAFF
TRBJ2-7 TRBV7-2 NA CASSPDSGQTSYEQYF
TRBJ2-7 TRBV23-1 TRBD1 CASSQSSGGVYEQYF
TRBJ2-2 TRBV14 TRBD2 CASSQGDYYTGELFF
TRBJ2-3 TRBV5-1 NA CASTPTWGGGAEDTQYF
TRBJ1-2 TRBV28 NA CASSRTVYGYTF
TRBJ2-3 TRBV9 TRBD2 CASSVASGRFLPGTDTQYF
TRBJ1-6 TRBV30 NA CAWTLTGPQESPLHF
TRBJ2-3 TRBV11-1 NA CASSSGDSPTDTQYF
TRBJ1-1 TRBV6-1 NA CASSEGQRNTEAFF
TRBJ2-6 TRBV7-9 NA CASSFGPSGANVLTF
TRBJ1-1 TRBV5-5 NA CASSFGPSNTEAFF
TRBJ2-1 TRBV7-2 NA CASSLVGGFSYNEQFF
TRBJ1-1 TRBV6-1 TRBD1 CASRTGGTEAFF
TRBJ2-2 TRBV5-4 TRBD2 CASSRSVAGGKTGELFF
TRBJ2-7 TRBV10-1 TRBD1 CASSPGTAPWEQYF
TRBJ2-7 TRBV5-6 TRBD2 CASSYGTTSAYEQYF
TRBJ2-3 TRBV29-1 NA CSVTVLLGDSGFTDTQYF
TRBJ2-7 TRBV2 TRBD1 CASWGQGPYEQYF
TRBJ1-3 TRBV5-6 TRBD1 CASSSQGDGNTIYF
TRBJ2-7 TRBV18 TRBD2 CASSKTSGRAGYEQYF
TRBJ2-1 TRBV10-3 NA CAISEPGLPEQFF
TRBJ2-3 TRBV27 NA CASSSNGDTDTQYF
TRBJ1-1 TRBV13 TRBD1 CASSPTGGVAEAFF
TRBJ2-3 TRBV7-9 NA CASSLYRDSDTQYF
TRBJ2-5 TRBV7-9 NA CASSFDYQETQYF
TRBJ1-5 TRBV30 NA CAWSVAQGIPSNQPQHF
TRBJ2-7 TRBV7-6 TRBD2 CASSLGPSGRTNMYEQYF
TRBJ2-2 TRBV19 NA CASSPLNTGELFF
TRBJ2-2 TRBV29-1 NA CSVSHTGELFF
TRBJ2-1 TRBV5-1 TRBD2 CASSPRTSGPTGEQFF
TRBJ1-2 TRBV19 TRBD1 CASSPGQGTYGYTF
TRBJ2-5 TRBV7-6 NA CASSLGAAQETQYF
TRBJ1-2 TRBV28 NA CASSSGQFIFGYTF
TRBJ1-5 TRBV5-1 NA CASSPGGDSNQPQHF